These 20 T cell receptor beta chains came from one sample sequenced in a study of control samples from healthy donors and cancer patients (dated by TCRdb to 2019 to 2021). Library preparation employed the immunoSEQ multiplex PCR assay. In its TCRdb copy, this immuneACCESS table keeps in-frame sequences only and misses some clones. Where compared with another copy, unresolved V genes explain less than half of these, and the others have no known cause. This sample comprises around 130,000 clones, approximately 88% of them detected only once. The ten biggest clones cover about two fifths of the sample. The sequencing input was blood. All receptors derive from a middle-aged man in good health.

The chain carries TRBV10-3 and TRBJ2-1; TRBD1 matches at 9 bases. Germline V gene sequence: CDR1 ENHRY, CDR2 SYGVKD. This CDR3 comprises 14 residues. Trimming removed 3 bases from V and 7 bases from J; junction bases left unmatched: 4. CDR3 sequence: CAISDPTGGNEQFF. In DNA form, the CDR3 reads TGTGCCATCAGTGACCCGACAGGGGGGAATGAGCAGTTCTTC.

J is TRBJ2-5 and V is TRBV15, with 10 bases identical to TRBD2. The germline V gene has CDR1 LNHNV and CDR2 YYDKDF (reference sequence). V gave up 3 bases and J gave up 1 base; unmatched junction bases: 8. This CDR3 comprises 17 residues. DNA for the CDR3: TGTGCCACCAGCAGTCCTAGGCTAGCGGGGGCCCAAGAGACCCAGTACTTC. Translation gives CATSSPRLAGAQETQYF.

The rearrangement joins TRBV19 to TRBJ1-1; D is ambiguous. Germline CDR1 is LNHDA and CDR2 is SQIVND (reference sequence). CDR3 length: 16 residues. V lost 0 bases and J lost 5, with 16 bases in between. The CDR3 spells CASSIDPVGIVTEAFF. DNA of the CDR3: TGTGCCAGTAGTATAGATCCGGTGGGGATAGTGACTGAAGCTTTCTTT.

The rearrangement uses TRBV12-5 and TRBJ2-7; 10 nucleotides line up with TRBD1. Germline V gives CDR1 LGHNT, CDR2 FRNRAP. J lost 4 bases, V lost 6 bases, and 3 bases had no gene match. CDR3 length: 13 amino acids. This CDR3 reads CASGRQGAYEQYF. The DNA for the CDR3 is TGTGCTAGTGGACGACAGGGGGCGTACGAGCAGTACTTC.

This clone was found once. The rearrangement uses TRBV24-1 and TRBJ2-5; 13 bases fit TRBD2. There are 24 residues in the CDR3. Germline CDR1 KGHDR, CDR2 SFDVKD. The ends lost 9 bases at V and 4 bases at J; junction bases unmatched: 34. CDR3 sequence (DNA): TGTGCCACCTCCCCGACCCCTGTCTCCGGGACAGGAGGGACTAGCGGGGACAGGGTAGAGACCCAGTACTTC. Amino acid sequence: CATSPTPVSGTGGTSGDRVETQYF.

The CDR3 DNA follows: TGCGCCAGCAGCTTGGGGGGGTTGAAGGAGACCCAGTACTTC. This codes for CASSLGGLKETQYF. The rearrangement uses TRBV5-1 and TRBJ2-5, with D possibly being TRBD1 or TRBD2 (5 bases each). Germline loops: CDR1 SGHRS, CDR2 YFSETQ. Trimming took 0 bases from V and 5 from J, leaving 11 bases between them. The CDR3 totals 14 residues.

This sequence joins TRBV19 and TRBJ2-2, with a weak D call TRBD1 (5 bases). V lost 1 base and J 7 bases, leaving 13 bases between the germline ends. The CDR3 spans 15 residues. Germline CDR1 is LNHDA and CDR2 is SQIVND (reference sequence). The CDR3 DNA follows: TGTGCCAGTAGTATAGGGCAGGGATTTGGCGGGGAGCTGTTTTTT. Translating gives CASSIGQGFGGELFF.

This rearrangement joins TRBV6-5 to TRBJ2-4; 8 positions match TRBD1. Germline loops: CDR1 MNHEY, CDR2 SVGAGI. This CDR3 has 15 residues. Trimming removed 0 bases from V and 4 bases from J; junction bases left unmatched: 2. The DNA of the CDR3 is TGTGCCAGCAGTTACTCCCGGACAGGGAAAAACATTCAGTACTTC. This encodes CASSYSRTGKNIQYF.

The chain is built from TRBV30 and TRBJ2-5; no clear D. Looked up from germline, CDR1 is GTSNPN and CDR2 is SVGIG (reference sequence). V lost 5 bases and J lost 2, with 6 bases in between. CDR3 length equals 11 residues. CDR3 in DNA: TGTGCCTGGGGCCCACAAGAGACCCAGTACTTC. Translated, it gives CAWGPQETQYF.

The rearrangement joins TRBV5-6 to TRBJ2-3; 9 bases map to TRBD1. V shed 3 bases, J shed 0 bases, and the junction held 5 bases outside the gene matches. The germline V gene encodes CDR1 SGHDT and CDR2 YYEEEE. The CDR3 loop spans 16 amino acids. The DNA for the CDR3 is TGTGCCAGCAGCTCAGTGGGACAGGGCAGCACAGATACGCAGTATTTT. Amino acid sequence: CASSSVGQGSTDTQYF.

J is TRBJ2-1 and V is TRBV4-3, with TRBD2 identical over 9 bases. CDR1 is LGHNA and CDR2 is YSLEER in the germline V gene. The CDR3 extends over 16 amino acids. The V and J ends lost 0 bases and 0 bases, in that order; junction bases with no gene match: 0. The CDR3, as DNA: TGCGCCAGCAGCCAAGAAGCGGGGGGCTCCTACAATGAGCAGTTCTTC. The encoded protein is CASSQEAGGSYNEQFF.

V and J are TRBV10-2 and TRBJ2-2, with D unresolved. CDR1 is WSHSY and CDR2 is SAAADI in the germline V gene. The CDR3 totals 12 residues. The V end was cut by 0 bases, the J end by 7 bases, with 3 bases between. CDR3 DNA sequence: TGCGCCAGCAGTGAGTCTAGCGGGGAGCTGTTTTTT. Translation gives CASSESSGELFF.

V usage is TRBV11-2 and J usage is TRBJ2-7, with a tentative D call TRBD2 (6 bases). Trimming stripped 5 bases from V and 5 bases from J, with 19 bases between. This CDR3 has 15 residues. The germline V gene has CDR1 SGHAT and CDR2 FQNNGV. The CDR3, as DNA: TGTGCCAGCAGCCAACCCGGGACTTTTAGGGACGAGCAGTACTTC. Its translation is CASSQPGTFRDEQYF.

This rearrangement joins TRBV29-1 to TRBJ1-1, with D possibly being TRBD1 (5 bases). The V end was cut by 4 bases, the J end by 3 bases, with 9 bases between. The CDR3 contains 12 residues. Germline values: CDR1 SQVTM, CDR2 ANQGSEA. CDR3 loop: CSVVSGDTEAFF. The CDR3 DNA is TGCAGCGTTGTCTCGGGGGACACTGAAGCTTTCTTT.

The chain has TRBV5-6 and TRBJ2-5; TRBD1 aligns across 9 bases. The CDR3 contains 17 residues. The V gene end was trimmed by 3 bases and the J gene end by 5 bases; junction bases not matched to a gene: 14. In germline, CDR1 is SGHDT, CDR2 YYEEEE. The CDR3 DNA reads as TGTGCCAGCAGCTCCACAGGGGGCGCGGGCTCCGGGGAGACCCAGTACTTC. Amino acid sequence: CASSSTGGAGSGETQYF.

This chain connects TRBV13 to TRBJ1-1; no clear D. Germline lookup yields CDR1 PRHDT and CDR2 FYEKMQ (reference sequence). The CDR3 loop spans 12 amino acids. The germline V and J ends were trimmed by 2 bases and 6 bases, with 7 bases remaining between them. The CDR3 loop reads CASSLKGSEAFF. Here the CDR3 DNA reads TGTGCCAGCAGCTTAAAGGGCTCTGAAGCTTTCTTT.

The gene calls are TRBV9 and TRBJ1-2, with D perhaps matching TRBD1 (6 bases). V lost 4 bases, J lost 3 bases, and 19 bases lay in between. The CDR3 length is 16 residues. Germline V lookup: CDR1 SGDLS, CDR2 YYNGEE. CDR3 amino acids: CASSHGWAGEDYGYTF. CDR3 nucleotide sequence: TGTGCCAGCAGCCACGGCTGGGCAGGGGAGGACTATGGCTACACCTTC.

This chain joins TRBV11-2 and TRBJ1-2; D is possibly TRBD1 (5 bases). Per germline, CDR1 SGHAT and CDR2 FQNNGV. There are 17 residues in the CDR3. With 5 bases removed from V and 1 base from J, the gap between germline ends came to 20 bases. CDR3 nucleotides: TGTGCCAGCAGCCCTATAAGACAGTCGCCGGGTAACTATGGCTACACCTTC. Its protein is CASSPIRQSPGNYGYTF. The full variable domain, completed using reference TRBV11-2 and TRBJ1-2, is EAGVAQSPRYKIIEKRQSVAFWCNPISGHATLYWYQQILGQGPKLLIQFQNNGVVDDSQLPKDRFSAERLKGVDSTLKIQPAKLEDSAVYLCASSPIRQSPGNYGYTFGSGTRLTVV.

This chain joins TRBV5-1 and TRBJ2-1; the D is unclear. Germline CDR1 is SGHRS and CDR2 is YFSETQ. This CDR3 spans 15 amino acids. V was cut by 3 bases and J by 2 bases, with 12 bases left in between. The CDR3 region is CASSSTRLPYNEQFF. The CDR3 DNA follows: TGCGCCAGCAGCTCCACAAGGCTTCCCTACAATGAGCAGTTCTTC.

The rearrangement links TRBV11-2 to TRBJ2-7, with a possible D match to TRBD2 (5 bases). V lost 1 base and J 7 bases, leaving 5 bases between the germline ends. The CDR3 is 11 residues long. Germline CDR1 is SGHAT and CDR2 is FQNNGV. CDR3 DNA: TGTGCCAGCAGCTTAGCGGGAGAGCAGTACTTC. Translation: CASSLAGEQYF.